This T cell receptor beta chain was found in a study of OX40 agonist ivuxolimab in advanced cancers. Across the whole study: Administration of intravenous ivuxolimab to patients occurred every 2 weeks at 0.01 to 10 mg/kg.

Profiled with immunoSEQ multiplex PCR; TCRdb holds only in-frame clones, not every one. The sample has fewer than 95,000 clones, 75% to 90% seen once. The CDR3 consists of 15 residues. The germline V and J ends were trimmed by 5 bases and 0 bases, with 14 bases remaining between them. Germline loops: CDR1 SGHTA, CDR2 FQGNSA. The timepoints at which blood was sampled were baseline, cycle 4 day 1, and cycle 7 day 1. The rearrangement uses TRBV7-2 and TRBJ2-7; possibly TRBD1 for D (5 bases). This material consisted of CD4+ or CD8+ T cells sorted from blood, taken in a trial of the OX40 agonist ivuxolimab. This sequence originates from an adult with an advanced solid tumor such as melanoma, head and neck, liver or kidney cancer. CDR3 protein: CASSLYGAPSYEQYF. CDR3 bases: TGTGCCAGCAGCCTATATGGGGCCCCCTCCTACGAGCAGTACTTC.